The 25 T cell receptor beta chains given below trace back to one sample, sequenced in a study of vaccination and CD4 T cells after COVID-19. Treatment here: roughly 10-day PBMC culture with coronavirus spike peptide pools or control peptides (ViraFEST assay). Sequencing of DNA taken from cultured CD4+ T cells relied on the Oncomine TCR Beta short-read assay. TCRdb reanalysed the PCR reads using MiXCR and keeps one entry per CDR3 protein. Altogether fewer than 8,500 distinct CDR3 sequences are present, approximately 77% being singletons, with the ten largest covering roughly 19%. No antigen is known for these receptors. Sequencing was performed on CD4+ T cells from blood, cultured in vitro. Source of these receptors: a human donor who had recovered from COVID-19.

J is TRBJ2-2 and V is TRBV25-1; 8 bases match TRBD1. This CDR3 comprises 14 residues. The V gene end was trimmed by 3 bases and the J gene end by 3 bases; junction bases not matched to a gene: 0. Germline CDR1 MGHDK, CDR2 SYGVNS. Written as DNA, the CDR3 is TGTGCCAGCAGTGAGGGACAGGACACCGGGGAGCTGTTTTTT. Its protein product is CASSEGQDTGELFF.

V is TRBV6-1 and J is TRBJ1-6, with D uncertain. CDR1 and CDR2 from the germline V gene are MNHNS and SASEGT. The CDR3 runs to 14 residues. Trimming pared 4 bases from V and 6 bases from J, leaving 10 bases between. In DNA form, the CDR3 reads TGTGCCAGCAGTGGACGGAGCTTTAATTCACCCCTCCACTTT. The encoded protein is CASSGRSFNSPLHF.

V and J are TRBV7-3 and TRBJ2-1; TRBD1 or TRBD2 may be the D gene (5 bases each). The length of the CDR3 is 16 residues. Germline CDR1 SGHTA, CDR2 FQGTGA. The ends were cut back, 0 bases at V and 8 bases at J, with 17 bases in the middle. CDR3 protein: CASSLTGPTSWDEQFF. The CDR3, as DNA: TGTGCCAGCAGCTTAACGGGGCCCACTAGTTGGGATGAGCAGTTCTTC.

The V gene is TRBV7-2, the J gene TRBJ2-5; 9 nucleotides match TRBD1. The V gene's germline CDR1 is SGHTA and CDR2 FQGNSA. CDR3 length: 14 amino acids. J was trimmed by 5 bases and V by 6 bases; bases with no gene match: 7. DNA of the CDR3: TGTGCCAGCAGATGGGACAGGGCCGAGGAGACCCAGTACTTC. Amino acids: CASRWDRAEETQYF.

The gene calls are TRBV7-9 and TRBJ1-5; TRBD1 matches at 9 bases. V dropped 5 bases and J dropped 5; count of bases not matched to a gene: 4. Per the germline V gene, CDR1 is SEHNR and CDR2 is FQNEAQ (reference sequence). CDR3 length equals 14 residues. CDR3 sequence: CASSKDRGDQPQHF. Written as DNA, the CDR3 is TGTGCCAGCAGCAAGGACAGGGGAGATCAGCCCCAGCATTTT.

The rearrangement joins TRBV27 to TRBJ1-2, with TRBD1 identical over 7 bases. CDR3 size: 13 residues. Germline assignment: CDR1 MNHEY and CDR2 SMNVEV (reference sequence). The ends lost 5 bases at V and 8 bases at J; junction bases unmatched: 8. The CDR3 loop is CASSLNRQGGYTF. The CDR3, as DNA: TGTGCCAGCAGTCTGAATCGACAGGGAGGCTACACCTTC.

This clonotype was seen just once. CDR3 in DNA: TGCAGTGCTCGACGGACGGTTGAAGCTTTCTTT. Protein sequence: CSARRTVEAFF. The rearrangement uses TRBV20-1 and TRBJ1-1; D is undetermined. The CDR3 covers 11 residues. Germline V lookup: CDR1 DFQATT, CDR2 SNEGSKA (reference sequence). V gave up 5 bases and J gave up 7 bases, with 11 bases separating them.

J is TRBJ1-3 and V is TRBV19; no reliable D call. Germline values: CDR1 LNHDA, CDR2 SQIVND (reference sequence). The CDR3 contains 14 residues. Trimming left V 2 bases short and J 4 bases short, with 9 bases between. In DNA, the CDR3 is TGTGCCAGTAGTATACCGGCGGAGGGAAACACCATATATTTT. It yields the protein CASSIPAEGNTIYF. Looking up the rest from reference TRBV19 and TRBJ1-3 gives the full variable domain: DGGITQSPKYLFRKEGQNVTLSCEQNLNHDAMYWYRQDPGQGLRLIYYSQIVNDFQKGDIAEGYSVSREKKESFPLTVTSAQKNPTAFYLCASSIPAEGNTIYFGEGSWLTVV.

Here the CDR3 DNA reads TGTGCCAGCAAAGGACTAGCGTCGAACGAGCAGTACTTC. It is translated as CASKGLASNEQYF. The rearrangement joins TRBV7-2 to TRBJ2-7; the match to TRBD2 covers 9 bases. The trim removed 7 bases at V and 5 bases at J, leaving 6 bases unmatched. The CDR3 is 13 amino acids. Germline V gene sequence: CDR1 SGHTA, CDR2 FQGNSA. The entire variable domain, with the rest obtained from reference TRBV7-2 and TRBJ2-7, is as follows: GAGVSQSPSNKVTEKGKDVELRCDPISGHTALYWYRQSLGQGLEFLIYFQGNSAPDKSGLPSDRFSAERTGGSVSTLTIQRTQQEDSAVYLCASKGLASNEQYFGPGTRLTVT.

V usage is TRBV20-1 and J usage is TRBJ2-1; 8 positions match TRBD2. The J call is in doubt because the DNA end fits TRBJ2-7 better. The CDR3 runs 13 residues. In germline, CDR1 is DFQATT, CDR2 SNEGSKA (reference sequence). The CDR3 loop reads CSAGSGGSYEQYF. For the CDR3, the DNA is TGCAGTGCTGGAAGCGGGGGCTCCTACGAGCAGTACTTC.

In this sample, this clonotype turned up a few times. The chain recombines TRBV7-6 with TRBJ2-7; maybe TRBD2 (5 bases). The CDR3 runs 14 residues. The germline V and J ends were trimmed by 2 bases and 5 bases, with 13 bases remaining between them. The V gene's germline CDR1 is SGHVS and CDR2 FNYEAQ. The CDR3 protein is CASSLILGGDEQYF. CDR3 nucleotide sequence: TGTGCCAGCAGCTTAATCTTAGGAGGCGACGAGCAGTACTTC. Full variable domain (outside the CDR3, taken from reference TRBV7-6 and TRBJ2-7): GAGVSQSPRYKVTKRGQDVALRCDPISGHVSLYWYRQALGQGPEFLTYFNYEAQQDKSGLPNDRFSAERPEGSISTLTIQRTEQRDSAMYRCASSLILGGDEQYFGPGTRLTVT.

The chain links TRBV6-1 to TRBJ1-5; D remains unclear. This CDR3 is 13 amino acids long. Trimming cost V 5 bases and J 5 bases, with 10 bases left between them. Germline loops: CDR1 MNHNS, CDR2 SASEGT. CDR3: CASSQDGYQPQHF. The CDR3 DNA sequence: TGTGCCAGCAGTCAGGACGGTTATCAGCCCCAGCATTTT.

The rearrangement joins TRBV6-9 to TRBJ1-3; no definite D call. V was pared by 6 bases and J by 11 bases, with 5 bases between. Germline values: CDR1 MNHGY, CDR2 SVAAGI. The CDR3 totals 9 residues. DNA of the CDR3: TGTGCCAGCAGCGTTCCCATATATTTT. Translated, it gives CASSVPIYF.

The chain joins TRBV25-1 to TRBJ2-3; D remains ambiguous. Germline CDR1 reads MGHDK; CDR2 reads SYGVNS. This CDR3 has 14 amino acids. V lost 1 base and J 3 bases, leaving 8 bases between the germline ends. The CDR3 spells CASSESVGTDTQYF. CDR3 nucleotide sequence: TGTGCCAGCAGTGAATCTGTGGGGACAGATACGCAGTATTTT.

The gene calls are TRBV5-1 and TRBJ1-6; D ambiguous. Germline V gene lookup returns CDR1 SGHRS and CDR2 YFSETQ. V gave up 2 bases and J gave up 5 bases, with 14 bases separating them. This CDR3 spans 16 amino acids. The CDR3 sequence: CASSFLARTDNSPLHF. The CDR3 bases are TGCGCCAGCAGCTTTCTGGCGCGGACGGATAATTCACCCCTCCACTTT.

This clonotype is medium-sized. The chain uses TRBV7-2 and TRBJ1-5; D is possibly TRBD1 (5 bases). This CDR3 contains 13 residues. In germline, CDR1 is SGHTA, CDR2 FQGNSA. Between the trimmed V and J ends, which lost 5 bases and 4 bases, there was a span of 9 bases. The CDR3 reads CASSARGNQPQHF. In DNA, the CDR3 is TGTGCCAGCAGCGCGCGGGGGAATCAGCCCCAGCATTTT.

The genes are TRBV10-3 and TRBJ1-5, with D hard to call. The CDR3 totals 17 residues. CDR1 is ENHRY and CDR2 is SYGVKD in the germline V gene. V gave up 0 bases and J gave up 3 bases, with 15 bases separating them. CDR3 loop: CAISESMSRFDNQPQHF. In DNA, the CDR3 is TGTGCCATCAGTGAGTCGATGTCCAGGTTTGACAATCAGCCCCAGCATTTT.

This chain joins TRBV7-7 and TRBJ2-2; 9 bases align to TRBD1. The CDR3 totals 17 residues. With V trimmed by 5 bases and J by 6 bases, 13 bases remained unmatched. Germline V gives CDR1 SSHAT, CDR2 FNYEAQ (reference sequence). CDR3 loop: CASSRWTGDGSAGELFF. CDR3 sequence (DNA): TGTGCCAGCAGCCGTTGGACAGGGGACGGTTCGGCCGGGGAGCTGTTTTTT.

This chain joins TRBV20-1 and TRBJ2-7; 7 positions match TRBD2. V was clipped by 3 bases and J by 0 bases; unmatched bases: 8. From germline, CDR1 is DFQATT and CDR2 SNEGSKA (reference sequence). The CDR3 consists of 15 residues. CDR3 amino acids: CSASVYAGASYEQYF. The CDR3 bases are TGCAGTGCTAGTGTATATGCGGGAGCCTCCTACGAGCAGTACTTC.

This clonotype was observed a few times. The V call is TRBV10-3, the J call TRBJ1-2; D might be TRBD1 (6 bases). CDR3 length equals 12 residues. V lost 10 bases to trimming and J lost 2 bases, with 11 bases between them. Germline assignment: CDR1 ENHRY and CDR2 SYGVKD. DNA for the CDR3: TGTGCCAGCAGAGGACAGAACTATGGCTACACCTTC. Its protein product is CASRGQNYGYTF.

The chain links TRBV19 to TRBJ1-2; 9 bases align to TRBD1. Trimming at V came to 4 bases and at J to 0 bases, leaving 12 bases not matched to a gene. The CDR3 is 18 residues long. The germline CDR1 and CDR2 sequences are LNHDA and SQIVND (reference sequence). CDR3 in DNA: TGTGCCAGTAGTACCTCCGGGACAGGGTATCCCACTAACTATGGCTACACCTTC. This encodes CASSTSGTGYPTNYGYTF.

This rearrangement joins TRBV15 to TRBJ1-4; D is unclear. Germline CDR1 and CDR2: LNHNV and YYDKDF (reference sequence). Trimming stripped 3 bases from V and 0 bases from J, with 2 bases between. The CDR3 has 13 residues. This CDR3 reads CATSRSTNEKLFF. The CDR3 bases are TGTGCCACCAGCAGGTCAACTAATGAAAAACTGTTTTTT.

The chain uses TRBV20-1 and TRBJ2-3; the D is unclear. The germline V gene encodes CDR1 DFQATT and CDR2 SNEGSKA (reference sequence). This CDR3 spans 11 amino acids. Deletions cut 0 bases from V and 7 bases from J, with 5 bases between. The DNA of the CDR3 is TGCAGTGCTAGAGATCCCAATACGCAGTATTTT. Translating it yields CSARDPNTQYF.

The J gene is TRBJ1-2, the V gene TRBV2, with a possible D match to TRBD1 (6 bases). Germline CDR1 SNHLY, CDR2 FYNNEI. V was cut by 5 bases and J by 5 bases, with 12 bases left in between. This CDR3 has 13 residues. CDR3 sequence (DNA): TGTGCCAGCAGTACAGGGCCTCGGTATGGCTACACCTTC. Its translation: CASSTGPRYGYTF.

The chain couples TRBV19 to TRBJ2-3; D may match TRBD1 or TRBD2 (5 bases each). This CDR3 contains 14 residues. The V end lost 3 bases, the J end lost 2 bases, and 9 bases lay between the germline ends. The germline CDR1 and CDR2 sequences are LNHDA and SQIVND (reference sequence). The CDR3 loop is CASSIQGPTDTQYF. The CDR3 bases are TGTGCCAGTAGTATCCAGGGACCCACAGATACGCAGTATTTT.